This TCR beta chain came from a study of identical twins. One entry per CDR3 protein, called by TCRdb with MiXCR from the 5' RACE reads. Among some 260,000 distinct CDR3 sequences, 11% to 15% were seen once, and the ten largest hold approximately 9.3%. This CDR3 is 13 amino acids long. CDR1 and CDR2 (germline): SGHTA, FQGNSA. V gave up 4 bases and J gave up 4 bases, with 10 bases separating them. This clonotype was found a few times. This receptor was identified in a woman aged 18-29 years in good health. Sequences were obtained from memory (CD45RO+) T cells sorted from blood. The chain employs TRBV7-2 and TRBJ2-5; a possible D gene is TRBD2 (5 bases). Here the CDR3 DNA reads TGTGCCAGCAGCTCAGGACTCCGAGAGACCCAGTACTTC. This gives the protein CASSSGLRETQYF.